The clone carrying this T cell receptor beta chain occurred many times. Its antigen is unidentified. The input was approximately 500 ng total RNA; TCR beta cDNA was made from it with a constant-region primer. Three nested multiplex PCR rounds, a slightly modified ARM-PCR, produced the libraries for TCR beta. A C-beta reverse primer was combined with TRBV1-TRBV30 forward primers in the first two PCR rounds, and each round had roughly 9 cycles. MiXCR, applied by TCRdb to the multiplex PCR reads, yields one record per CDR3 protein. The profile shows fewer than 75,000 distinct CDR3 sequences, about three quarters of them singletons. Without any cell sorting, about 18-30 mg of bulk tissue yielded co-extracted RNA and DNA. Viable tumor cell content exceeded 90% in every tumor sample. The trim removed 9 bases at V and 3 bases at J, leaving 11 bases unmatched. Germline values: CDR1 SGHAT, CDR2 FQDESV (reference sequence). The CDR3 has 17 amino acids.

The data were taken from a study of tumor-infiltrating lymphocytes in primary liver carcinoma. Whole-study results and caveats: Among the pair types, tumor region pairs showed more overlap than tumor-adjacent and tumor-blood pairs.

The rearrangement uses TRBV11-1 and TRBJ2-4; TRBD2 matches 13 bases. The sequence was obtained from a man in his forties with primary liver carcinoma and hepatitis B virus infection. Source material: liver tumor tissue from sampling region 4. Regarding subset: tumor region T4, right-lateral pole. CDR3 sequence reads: CASNFPGTSGIKNIQYF. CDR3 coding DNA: TGTGCCAGTAACTTCCCCGGGACTAGCGGGATCAAAAACATTCAGTACTTC.